What follows are 13 T cell receptor beta chains derived from one specimen sequenced in a study of T cell changes during pregnancy in multiple sclerosis. Here immunoSEQ multiplex PCR was the method, and the copy in TCRdb shows in-frame clones only, minus some. The sample includes some 74,000 clones, approximately 92% of them seen just once. The sample here was peripheral blood, taken before pregnancy. Receptors were obtained from a female donor with multiple sclerosis, enrolled in a pregnancy study.

The gene calls are TRBV9 and TRBJ2-5, with D uncertain. This CDR3 region has 16 residues. V was pared by 0 bases and J by 3 bases, with 15 bases between. Germline V CDR1 and CDR2: SGDLS, YYNGEE. The CDR3 region has the DNA TGTGCCAGCAGCGTAGGCCCGAAGCGAACGGAAGAGACCCAGTACTTC. Translating gives CASSVGPKRTEETQYF.

The chain recombines TRBV6-1 with TRBJ1-1; D might be TRBD1 (6 bases). Germline values: CDR1 MNHNS, CDR2 SASEGT. Deletions cut 10 bases from V and 10 bases from J, with 16 bases between. This CDR3 has 11 amino acids. As DNA, the CDR3 is TGTGCCACCGGCACAGGGTCACCAGCTTTCTTT. Translating it yields CATGTGSPAFF.

This clone was detected once. The chain couples TRBV11-2 to TRBJ2-1; a weak D match, TRBD2 (6 bases). V was shortened by 0 bases and J by 14 bases, with 26 bases between the two germline ends. CDR1 SGHAT and CDR2 FQNNGV come from the germline V gene. This CDR3 is 17 amino acids long. This CDR3 is CASSLDPFGRGGRMEFF. CDR3 coding DNA: TGTGCCAGCAGCTTAGATCCCTTCGGGAGAGGTGGCCGGATGGAGTTCTTC. The full variable domain, completed using reference TRBV11-2 and TRBJ2-1, is EAGVAQSPRYKIIEKRQSVAFWCNPISGHATLYWYQQILGQGPKLLIQFQNNGVVDDSQLPKDRFSAERLKGVDSTLKIQPAKLEDSAVYLCASSLDPFGRGGRMEFFGPGTRLTVL.

This clone was seen just once. The V call is TRBV2, the J call TRBJ1-2; D call uncertain. Germline CDR1 SNHLY, CDR2 FYNNEI. The CDR3 is made up of 13 amino acids. V gave up 6 bases and J gave up 4 bases, with 12 bases separating them. CDR3 DNA sequence: TGTGCCAGCAGCCTGGACTTCTCCTATGGCTACACCTTC. Its translation is CASSLDFSYGYTF.

The rearrangement uses TRBV25-1 and TRBJ2-1; 12 bases map to TRBD2. The CDR3 totals 15 residues. Germline V lookup: CDR1 MGHDK, CDR2 SYGVNS. V shed 8 bases, J shed 8 bases, and the junction held 10 bases outside the gene matches. This chain's CDR3 is CASALAGGPGDEQFF. The CDR3, as DNA: TGTGCCAGCGCCCTAGCGGGAGGGCCAGGCGATGAGCAGTTCTTC.

The chain combines TRBV27 with TRBJ2-1, with TRBD2 identical over 7 bases. Trimming cost V 7 bases and J 7 bases; bases outside gene matches: 10. In germline, CDR1 is MNHEY, CDR2 SMNVEV (reference sequence). The CDR3 loop spans 14 amino acids. In nucleotides, the CDR3 is TGTGCCAGCACCTCGACTAGCTATGGTAATGAGCAGTTCTTC. Its translation is CASTSTSYGNEQFF.

This rearrangement joins TRBV30 to TRBJ1-1; D is perhaps TRBD1 (5 bases). Germline V gives CDR1 GTSNPN, CDR2 SVGIG (reference sequence). The germline V and J ends were trimmed by 6 bases and 5 bases, with 16 bases remaining between them. The CDR3 sequence is 13 residues long. CDR3 nucleotide sequence: TGTGCCTGTCTTAGGGGTGGACGGACTGAAGCTTTCTTT. Amino acid sequence: CACLRGGRTEAFF.

V is TRBV19 and J is TRBJ2-7, with D tentatively TRBD2 (6 bases). The CDR3 spans 14 residues. Trimming took 7 bases from V and 0 from J, leaving 13 bases between them. Per the germline V gene, CDR1 is LNHDA and CDR2 is SQIVND (reference sequence). CDR3 bases: TGTGCCAGTAAATCGGAGGGGCCCTCCTACGAGCAGTACTTC. Protein sequence: CASKSEGPSYEQYF.

Only one count was recorded for this clone. The chain carries TRBV5-1 and TRBJ2-5, with 8 bases identical to TRBD1. Germline loops: CDR1 SGHRS, CDR2 YFSETQ. This CDR3 contains 16 residues. Losses at the gene ends were 1 base for V and 2 bases for J; bases not matched to a gene: 7. The CDR3 sequence: CASSLNSGGFQETQYF. The DNA for the CDR3 is TGCGCCAGCAGCTTGAACTCAGGGGGCTTTCAAGAGACCCAGTACTTC.

The rearrangement joins TRBV6-4 to TRBJ2-3, with TRBD2 matching over 11 bases. After removal of 2 bases from V and 7 bases from J, the junction contained 5 bases not matched to a gene. The CDR3 has 15 amino acids. Germline V gene data show CDR1 as MRHNA and CDR2 as SNTAGT. CDR3 loop: CASSDGTSGHHTQYF. The CDR3, as DNA: TGTGCCAGCAGTGACGGGACTAGCGGACACCATACGCAGTATTTT.

The chain links TRBV29-1 to TRBJ1-4; D may be TRBD1 (5 bases). V lost 5 bases and J lost 8, with 15 bases in between. This CDR3 comprises 13 residues. CDR1 is SQVTM and CDR2 is ANQGSEA in the germline V gene. The chain's CDR3 is CSVLWQGGEKLFF. As DNA, the CDR3 is TGCAGCGTTCTTTGGCAGGGTGGAGAAAAACTGTTTTTT.

The chain joins TRBV13 to TRBJ2-7, with D possibly being TRBD2 (6 bases). The CDR3 spans 15 residues. From germline, CDR1 is PRHDT and CDR2 FYEKMQ (reference sequence). Trimming removed 0 bases from V and 9 bases from J, with 18 bases in between. The CDR3 nucleotides are TGTGCCAGCAGCTTAGGCTCCCTAGCGACCCAAGTGCAGTACTTC. Its translation is CASSLGSLATQVQYF.

V usage is TRBV19 and J usage is TRBJ1-1, with D uncertain. The CDR3 loop spans 16 amino acids. V lost 2 bases to trimming and J lost 2 bases, with 15 bases between them. Germline V gene sequence: CDR1 LNHDA, CDR2 SQIVND (reference sequence). CDR3 coding DNA: TGTGCCAGTAGTATACCCGGACGGGCTAGCAACACTGAAGCTTTCTTT. Its protein is CASSIPGRASNTEAFF. Together with reference TRBV19 and TRBJ1-1, the CDR3 gives the full variable domain: DGGITQSPKYLFRKEGQNVTLSCEQNLNHDAMYWYRQDPGQGLRLIYYSQIVNDFQKGDIAEGYSVSREKKESFPLTVTSAQKNPTAFYLCASSIPGRASNTEAFFGQGTRLTVV.